This T cell receptor (beta chain) was obtained from a study of blood T cell repertoires in COVID-19. Measured with immunoSEQ multiplex PCR; TCRdb has only the in-frame clones, and not every one. The data show some 120,000 clones, around two thirds seen once. The CDR3 is made up of 15 amino acids. The trim removed 6 bases at V and 5 bases at J, leaving 11 bases unmatched. In germline, CDR1 is SGHRS, CDR2 YFSETQ. Specimen: peripheral blood. The clonotype was recovered from a woman between 70 and 85 years old with acute or convalescent COVID-19. V and J are TRBV5-1 and TRBJ2-7; 10 bases map to TRBD2. The CDR3 loop is CASTRSGLAGDEQYF. The CDR3, as DNA: TGCGCCAGCACTCGTTCCGGGCTAGCGGGAGACGAGCAGTACTTC. The full variable domain, with the rest looked up from reference TRBV5-1 and TRBJ2-7, is KAGVTQTPRYLIKTRGQQVTLSCSPISGHRSVSWYQQTPGQGLQFLFEYFSETQRNKGNFPGRFSGRQFSNSRSEMNVSTLELGDSALYLCASTRSGLAGDEQYFGPGTRLTVT.